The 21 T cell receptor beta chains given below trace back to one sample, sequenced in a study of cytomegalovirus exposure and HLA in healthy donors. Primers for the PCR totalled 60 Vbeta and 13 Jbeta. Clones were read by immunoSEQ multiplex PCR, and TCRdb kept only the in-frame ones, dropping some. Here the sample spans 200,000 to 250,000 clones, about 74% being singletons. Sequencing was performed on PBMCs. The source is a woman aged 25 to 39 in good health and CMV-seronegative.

The DNA of the CDR3 is TGTGCCAGCCGACAGGGGGCAGATTCACCCCTCCACTTT. This encodes CASRQGADSPLHF. This sequence joins TRBV9 and TRBJ1-6, with TRBD1 matching over 10 bases. Unmatched junction bases numbered 3, after V lost 7 bases and J lost 8 bases. CDR3 size: 13 residues. CDR1 and CDR2 (germline): SGDLS, YYNGEE.

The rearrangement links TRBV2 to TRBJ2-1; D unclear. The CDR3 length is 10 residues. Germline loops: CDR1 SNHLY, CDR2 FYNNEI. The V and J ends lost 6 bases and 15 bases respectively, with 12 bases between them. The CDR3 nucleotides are TGTGCCAGCAGCCTCAACTACCCGTTCTTC. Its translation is CASSLNYPFF.

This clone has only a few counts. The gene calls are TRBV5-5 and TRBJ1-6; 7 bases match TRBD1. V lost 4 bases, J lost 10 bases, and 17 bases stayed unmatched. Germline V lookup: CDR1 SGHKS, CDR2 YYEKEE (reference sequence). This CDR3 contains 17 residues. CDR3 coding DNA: TGTGCCAGCAGCCCCGCGTATTTTCAGGGGGTGAGCTCACCCCTCCACTTT. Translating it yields CASSPAYFQGVSSPLHF.

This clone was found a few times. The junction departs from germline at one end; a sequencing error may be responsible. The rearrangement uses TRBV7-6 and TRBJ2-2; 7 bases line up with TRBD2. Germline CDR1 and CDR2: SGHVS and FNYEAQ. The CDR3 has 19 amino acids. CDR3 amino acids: CASILGLSRGGSVTGELFF. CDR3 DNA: TGTGCCAGCATCTTAGGCCTTTCCCGGGGAGGGTCGGTCACCGGGGAGCTGTTTTTT.

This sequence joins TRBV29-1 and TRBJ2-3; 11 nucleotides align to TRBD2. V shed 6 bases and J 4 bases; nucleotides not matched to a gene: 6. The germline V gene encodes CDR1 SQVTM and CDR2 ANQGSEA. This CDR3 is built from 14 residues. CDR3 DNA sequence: TGCAGCGTGGAACTAGCGGGGGCCTCAGATACGCAGTATTTT. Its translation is CSVELAGASDTQYF.

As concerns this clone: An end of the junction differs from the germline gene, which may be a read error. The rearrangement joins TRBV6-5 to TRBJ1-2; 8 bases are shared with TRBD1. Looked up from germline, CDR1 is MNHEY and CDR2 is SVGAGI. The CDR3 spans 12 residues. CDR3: CASSYSTGELFF. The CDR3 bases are TGTGCCAGCAGTTACTCGACAGGGGAATTATTCTTC.

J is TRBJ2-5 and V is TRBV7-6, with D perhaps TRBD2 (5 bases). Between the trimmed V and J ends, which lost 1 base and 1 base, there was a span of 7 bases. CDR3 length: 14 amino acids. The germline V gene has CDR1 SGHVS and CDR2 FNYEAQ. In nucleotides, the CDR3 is TGTGCCAGCAGCTTAGGAGGGATCCAAGAGACCCAGTACTTC. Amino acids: CASSLGGIQETQYF.

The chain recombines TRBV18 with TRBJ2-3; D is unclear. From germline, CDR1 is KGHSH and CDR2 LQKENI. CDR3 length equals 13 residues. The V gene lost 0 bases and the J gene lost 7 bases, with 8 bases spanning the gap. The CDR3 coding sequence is TGTGCCAGCTCACCACCAGAAGCGTATACGCAGTATTTT. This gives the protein CASSPPEAYTQYF.

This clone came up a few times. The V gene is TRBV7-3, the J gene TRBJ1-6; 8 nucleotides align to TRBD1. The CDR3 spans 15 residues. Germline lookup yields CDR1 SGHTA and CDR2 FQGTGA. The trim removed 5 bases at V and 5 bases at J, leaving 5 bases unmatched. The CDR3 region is CASSKGQGDNSPLHF. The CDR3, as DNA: TGTGCCAGCAGCAAAGGACAGGGTGATAATTCACCCCTCCACTTT.

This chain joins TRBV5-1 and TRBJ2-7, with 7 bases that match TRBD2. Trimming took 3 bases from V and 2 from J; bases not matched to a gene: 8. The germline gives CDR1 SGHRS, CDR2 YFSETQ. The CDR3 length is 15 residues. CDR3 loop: CASSSAGTTTYEQYF. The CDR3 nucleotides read TGCGCCAGCAGCTCAGCCGGGACTACTACCTACGAGCAGTACTTC.

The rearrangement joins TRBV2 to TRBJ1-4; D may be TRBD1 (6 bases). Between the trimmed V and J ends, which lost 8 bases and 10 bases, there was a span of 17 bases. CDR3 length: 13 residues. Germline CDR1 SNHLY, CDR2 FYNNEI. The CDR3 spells CASSMSGEGKLFF. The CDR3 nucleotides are TGTGCCAGCTCCATGTCAGGGGAGGGAAAACTGTTTTTT.

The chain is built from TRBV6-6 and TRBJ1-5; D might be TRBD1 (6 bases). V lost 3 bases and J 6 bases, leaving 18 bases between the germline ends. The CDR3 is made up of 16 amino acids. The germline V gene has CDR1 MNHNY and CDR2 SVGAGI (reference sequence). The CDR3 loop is CASSYVTGLYFQPQHF. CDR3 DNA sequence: TGTGCCAGCAGTTATGTGACAGGCCTCTATTTTCAGCCCCAGCATTTT.

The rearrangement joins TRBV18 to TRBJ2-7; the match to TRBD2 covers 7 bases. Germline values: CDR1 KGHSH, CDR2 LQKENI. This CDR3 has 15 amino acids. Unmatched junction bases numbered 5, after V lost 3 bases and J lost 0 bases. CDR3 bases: TGTGCCAGCTCACCTAGGGAGGGACCCTCCTACGAGCAGTACTTC. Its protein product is CASSPREGPSYEQYF.

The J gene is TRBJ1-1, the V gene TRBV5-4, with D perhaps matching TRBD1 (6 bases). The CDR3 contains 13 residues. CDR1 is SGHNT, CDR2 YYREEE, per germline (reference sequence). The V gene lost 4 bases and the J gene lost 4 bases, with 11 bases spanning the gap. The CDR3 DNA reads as TGTGCCAGCAGCCCGGGACACCTCACTGAAGCTTTCTTT. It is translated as CASSPGHLTEAFF.

The DNA for the CDR3 is TGTGCCAGCAGTGAAGCCTCAGGGTTTGGCTACACCTTC. Translated: CASSEASGFGYTF. The V call is TRBV6-1, the J call TRBJ1-2, with D tentatively TRBD1 (5 bases). Germline V CDR1 and CDR2: MNHNS, SASEGT. The CDR3 consists of 13 residues. Trimming took off 0 bases at V and 7 bases at J, with 9 bases between the two ends.

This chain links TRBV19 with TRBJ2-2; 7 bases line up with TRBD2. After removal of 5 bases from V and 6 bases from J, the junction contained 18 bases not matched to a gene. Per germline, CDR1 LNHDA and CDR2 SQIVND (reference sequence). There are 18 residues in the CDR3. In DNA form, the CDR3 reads TGTGCCAGTAGTTCCCTCTCCGGGACTATCCGTGGGTCCGGGGAGCTGTTTTTT. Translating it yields CASSSLSGTIRGSGELFF.

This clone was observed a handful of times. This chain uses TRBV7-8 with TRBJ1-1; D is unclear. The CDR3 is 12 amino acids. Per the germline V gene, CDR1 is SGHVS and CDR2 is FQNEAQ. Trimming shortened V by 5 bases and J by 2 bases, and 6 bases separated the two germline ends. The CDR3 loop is CASSTDNTEAFF. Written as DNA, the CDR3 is TGTGCCAGCAGCACAGATAACACTGAAGCTTTCTTT.

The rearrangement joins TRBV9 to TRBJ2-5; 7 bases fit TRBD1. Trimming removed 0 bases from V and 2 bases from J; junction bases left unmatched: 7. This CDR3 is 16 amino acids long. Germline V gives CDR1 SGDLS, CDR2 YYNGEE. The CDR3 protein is CASSVGGPGGQETQYF. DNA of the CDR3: TGTGCCAGCAGCGTAGGGGGACCAGGGGGACAAGAGACCCAGTACTTC.

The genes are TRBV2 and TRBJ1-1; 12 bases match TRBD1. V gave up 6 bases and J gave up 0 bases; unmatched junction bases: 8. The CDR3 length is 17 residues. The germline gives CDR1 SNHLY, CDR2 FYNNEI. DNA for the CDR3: TGTGCCAGCAGGGGGGACAGGGGGCGAATTGTGAACACTGAAGCTTTCTTT. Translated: CASRGDRGRIVNTEAFF.

This chain's CDR3 is CASSSTSWGLGGEAFF. CDR3 DNA sequence: TGTGCCAGCAGCTCCACCTCTTGGGGCCTCGGTGGTGAAGCTTTCTTT. The V call is TRBV5-6, the J call TRBJ1-1, with D possibly being TRBD1 (5 bases). CDR1 and CDR2 from the germline V gene are SGHDT and YYEEEE. Trimming shortened V by 3 bases and J by 7 bases, and 22 bases separated the two germline ends. The CDR3 sequence is 16 residues long.

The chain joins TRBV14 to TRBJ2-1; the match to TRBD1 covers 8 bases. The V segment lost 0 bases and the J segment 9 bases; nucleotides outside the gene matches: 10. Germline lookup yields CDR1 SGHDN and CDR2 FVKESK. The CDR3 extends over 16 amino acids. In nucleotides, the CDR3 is TGTGCCAGCAGCCAAGATTTACCCGGACAGGGACGTGAGCAGTTCTTC. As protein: CASSQDLPGQGREQFF.